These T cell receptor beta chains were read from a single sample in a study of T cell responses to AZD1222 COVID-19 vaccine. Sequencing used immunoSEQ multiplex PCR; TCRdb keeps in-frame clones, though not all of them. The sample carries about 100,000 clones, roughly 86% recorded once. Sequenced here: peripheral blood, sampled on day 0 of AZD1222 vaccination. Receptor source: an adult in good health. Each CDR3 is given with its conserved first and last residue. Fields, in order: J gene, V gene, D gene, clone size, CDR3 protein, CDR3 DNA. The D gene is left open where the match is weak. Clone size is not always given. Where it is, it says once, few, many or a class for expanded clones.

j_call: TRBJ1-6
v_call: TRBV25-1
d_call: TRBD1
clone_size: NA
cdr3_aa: CASSDSRGRYSPLHF
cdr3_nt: TGTGCCAGCAGTGATAGCAGGGGGAGGTATTCACCCCTCCACTTT

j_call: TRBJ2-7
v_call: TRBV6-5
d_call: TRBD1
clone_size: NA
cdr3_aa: CASRNWDSTYEQYF
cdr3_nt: TGTGCCAGCAGGAATTGGGACAGTACCTACGAGCAGTACTTC

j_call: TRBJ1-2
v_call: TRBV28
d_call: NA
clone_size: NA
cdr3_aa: CASSLSRGKFGYTF
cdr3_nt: TGTGCCAGCAGTTTATCCCGGGGAAAGTTTGGCTACACCTTC

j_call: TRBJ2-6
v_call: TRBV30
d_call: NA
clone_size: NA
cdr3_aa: CAWSRGRLSSGANVLTF
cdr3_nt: TGTGCCTGGAGTAGGGGCAGGCTGAGCTCTGGGGCCAACGTCCTGACTTTC

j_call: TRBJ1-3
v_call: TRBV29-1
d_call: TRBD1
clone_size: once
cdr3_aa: CSVAGGFSGNTIYF
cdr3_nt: TGCAGCGTTGCAGGGGGCTTCTCTGGAAACACCATATATTTT

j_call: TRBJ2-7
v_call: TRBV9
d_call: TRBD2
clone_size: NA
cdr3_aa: CASSGLAGTYEQYF
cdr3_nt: TGTGCCAGCAGCGGACTAGCGGGAACCTACGAGCAGTACTTC

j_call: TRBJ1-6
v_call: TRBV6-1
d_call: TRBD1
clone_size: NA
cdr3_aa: CASSVLPAGQVPNSPLHF
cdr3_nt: TGTGCCAGCAGTGTACTACCAGCCGGACAGGTACCGAATTCACCCCTCCACTTT

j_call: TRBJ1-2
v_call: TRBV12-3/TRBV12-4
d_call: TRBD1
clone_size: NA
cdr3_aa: CASDRVNYGYTF
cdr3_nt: TGTGCCAGTGACAGGGTGAACTATGGCTACACCTTC

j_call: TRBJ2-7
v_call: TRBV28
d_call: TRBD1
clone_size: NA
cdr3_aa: CASSSLDRGLGEQYF
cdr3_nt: TGTGCCAGCAGTTCCCTGGACAGGGGGCTGGGGGAGCAGTACTTC

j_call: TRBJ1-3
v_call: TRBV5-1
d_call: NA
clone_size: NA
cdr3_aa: CASSVSQGTAGNTIYF
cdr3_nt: TGCGCCAGCAGCGTATCACAGGGTACCGCTGGAAACACCATATATTTT

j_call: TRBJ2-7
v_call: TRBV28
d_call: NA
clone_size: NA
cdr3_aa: CASSTEATYEQYF
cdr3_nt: TGTGCCAGCAGTACCGAGGCTACCTACGAGCAGTACTTC

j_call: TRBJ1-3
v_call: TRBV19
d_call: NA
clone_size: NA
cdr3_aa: CASRRKASSSGNTIYF
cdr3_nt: TGTGCCAGCAGACGAAAGGCTTCTAGCTCTGGAAACACCATATATTTT

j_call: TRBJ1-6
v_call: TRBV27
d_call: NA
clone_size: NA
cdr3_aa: CASSTSGNYNSPLHF
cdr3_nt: TGTGCCAGCAGTACTTCAGGGAACTATAATTCACCCCTCCACTTT

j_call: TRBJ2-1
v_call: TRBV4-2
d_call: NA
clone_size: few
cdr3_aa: CASSQDGLPPQFF
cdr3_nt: TGTGCCAGCAGCCAAGATGGGCTACCCCCACAGTTCTTC

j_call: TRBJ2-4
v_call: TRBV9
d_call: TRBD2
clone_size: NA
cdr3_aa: CASSVDASGTFFQYF
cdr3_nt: TGTGCCAGCAGCGTAGATGCTAGCGGGACCTTCTTTCAGTACTTC

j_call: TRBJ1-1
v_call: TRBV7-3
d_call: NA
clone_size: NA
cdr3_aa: CASSLTDYTEAFF
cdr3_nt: TGTGCCAGCAGCTTGACAGACTACACTGAAGCTTTCTTT